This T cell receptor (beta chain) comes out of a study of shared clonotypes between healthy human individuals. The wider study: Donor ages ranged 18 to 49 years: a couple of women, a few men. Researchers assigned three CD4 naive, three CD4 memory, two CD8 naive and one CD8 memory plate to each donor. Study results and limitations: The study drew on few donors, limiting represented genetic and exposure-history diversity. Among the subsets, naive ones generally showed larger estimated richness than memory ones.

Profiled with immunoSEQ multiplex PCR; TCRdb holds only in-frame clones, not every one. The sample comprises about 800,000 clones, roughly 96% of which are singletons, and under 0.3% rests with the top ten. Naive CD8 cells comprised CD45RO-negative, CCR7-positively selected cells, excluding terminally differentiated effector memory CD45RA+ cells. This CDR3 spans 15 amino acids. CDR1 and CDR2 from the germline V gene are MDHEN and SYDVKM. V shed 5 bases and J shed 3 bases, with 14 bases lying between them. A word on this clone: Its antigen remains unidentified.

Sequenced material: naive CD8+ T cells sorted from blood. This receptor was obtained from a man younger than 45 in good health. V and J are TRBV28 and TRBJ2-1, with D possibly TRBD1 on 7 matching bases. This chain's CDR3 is CASSMRDSYYNEQFF. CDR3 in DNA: TGTGCCAGCAGTATGCGGGACAGCTACTACAATGAGCAGTTCTTC.